The 6 T cell receptor beta chains below were found in one sample sequenced in a study of response to subunit inactivated influenza vaccine (dated by TCRdb to the late 2010s). What the time point label conveys for this sample: 45 days after influenza vaccine administration. The library was made by RT-PCR. The instrument was an Illumina HiSeq 2500. The public reads were quality trimmed at Q25 with fastp and then assembled into clones with MiXCR by TCRdb, keeping productive beta chains. A single entry per CDR3 protein holds the most common genes and DNA from its merged rows. This sample is represented by around 500,000 distinct CDR3 sequences; roughly 11% of them were singletons. Of the sample, around 12% falls within the top ten clones. The sequenced sample was PBMCs from blood, obtained roughly 46 days after vaccination. The receptors were gathered from a man aged 50 to 59 who received an inactivated influenza vaccine. Donor details come from another sample of the same person, matched by shared clones.

This clonotype was recorded a few times. The genes are TRBV7-2 and TRBJ2-5; a weak D match, TRBD1 (6 bases). Germline V gene lookup returns CDR1 SGHTA and CDR2 FQGNSA. CDR3 length equals 13 residues. V lost 6 bases, J lost 5 bases, and 13 bases lay in between. The DNA of the CDR3 is TGTGCCAGCAGACCAACAGGGATTGAGACCCAGTACTTC. Translation gives CASRPTGIETQYF.

Ten or more counts support this clonotype. The J gene is TRBJ1-6, the V gene TRBV6-1; 7 bases align to TRBD1. Germline V lookup: CDR1 MNHNS, CDR2 SASEGT. This CDR3 is 13 amino acids long. With V trimmed by 6 bases and J by 10 bases, 6 bases remained unmatched. As DNA, the CDR3 is TGTGCCAGCAGCTCGGGACAGAGCTCACCCCTCCACTTT. As protein: CASSSGQSSPLHF.

This clonotype was recorded at least ten times. The J gene is TRBJ2-5, the V gene TRBV29-1; the D is unclear. V lost 5 bases to trimming and J lost 2 bases, with 6 bases between them. The CDR3 has 11 amino acids. CDR1 is SQVTM and CDR2 is ANQGSEA in the germline V gene. CDR3 region: CSVWLQETQYF. CDR3 DNA: TGCAGCGTTTGGCTTCAAGAGACCCAGTACTTC.

This clonotype was found many times. The J gene is TRBJ2-2, the V gene TRBV12-3 or TRBV12-4; 7 positions match TRBD2. Trimming took 7 bases from V and 6 from J; bases not matched to a gene: 11. The CDR3 covers 15 residues. The CDR3 protein is CASNLEAGVSGELFF. CDR3 nucleotide sequence: TGTGCCAGCAACCTGGAGGCGGGAGTATCCGGGGAGCTGTTTTTT.

This clonotype came up a few times. This chain links TRBV4-3 with TRBJ2-1; 8 bases align to TRBD1. This CDR3 comprises 13 residues. The V segment lost 2 bases and the J segment 10 bases; nucleotides outside the gene matches: 4. Germline-derived CDR1 and CDR2 are LGHNA and YSLEER. CDR3 sequence reads: CASSQTGGWEQFF. The CDR3 DNA reads as TGCGCCAGCAGCCAAACAGGGGGTTGGGAGCAGTTCTTC.

This clonotype was detected a few times. This chain joins TRBV6-2 or TRBV6-3 and TRBJ2-6; D uncertain. V was cut by 5 bases and J by 2 bases, with 16 bases left in between. Germline V gene data show CDR1 as MNHEY and CDR2 as SVGEGT. There are 17 residues in the CDR3. This chain's CDR3 is CASSPSWRFPGANVLTF. In nucleotides, the CDR3 is TGTGCCAGCAGTCCCTCCTGGCGTTTTCCTGGGGCCAACGTCCTGACTTTC.